There are many counts of the clone carrying this TCR beta chain. Antigen: not known. Library construction for TCR beta used iRepertoire HTBI primers and Arm-PCR of CDR3 regions. TCRdb used MiXCR to reprocess the multiplex PCR reads, holding one entry per CDR3 protein. The profile shows 400,000 to 500,000 distinct CDR3 sequences, about 16% of them singletons. The CDR3 has 15 residues. Germline V gives CDR1 MNHEY, CDR2 SMNVEV (reference sequence). V lost 9 bases and J 4 bases, leaving 19 bases between the germline ends. This specimen comes from a study of regulatory T cells in long-lasting Graves disease. The overall study: Under 3 months of antithyroid drugs had been taken by newly diagnosed Graves' patients.

Time point meaning: newly diagnosed GD, antithyroid drugs for less than 3 months. RNA isolated from PBMCs was used to make the TCR library. Study outcomes and limitations: There were preferences for TRBV28, TRBJ1-2 and TRBJ2-5 in persistent disease. Persistent patients had a count of shared public clonotypes (under 3,000) that exceeded that of new patients (966).

These data also formed part of another study, on T cells in Graves' hyperthyroidism and ophthalmopathy. That paper adds: Diagnoses were established using clinical symptoms, serum thyroxine and TRAb, thyroid ultrasound and orbital computed tomography.

This clonotype was sampled from a woman aged 25-40 years with Graves disease. Sequencing used peripheral blood mononuclear cells (PBMCs), obtained at new diagnosis, from a patient treated with antithyroid drugs. The V gene is TRBV27, the J gene TRBJ2-1; a weak D match, TRBD2 (7 bases). In DNA form, the CDR3 reads TGTGCCAGTAGGGGGGAGGGGGAGGGATACAATGAGCAGTTCTTC. Protein sequence: CASRGEGEGYNEQFF.